This is a list of T cell receptor beta chains from one sample in a study of response to subunit inactivated influenza vaccine. One entry per CDR3 protein, called by TCRdb with MiXCR from the RT-PCR reads. The repertoire has about 700,000 distinct CDR3 sequences, around 13% of them found once; the top ten carry approximately 7.6%. The sequenced sample was PBMCs from blood, obtained roughly 15 days before vaccination. The origin of the receptors is a man aged 45-65 years who received an inactivated influenza vaccine. Each CDR3 is given with its conserved first and last residue. The D gene is left open where the match is weak. Part of the rows lack a size; the others show once, few, many or a class for expanded clones.

d_call: TRBD2; j_call: TRBJ2-7; v_call: TRBV9; clone_size: many; cdr3_nt: TGTGCCAGCAGCCCCAGACTAGCGACCTACGAGCAGTACTTC; cdr3_aa: CASSPRLATYEQYF
d_call: TRBD1; j_call: TRBJ2-7; v_call: TRBV9; clone_size: -; cdr3_nt: TGTGCCAGCAGCGCCGCACCGGGACAGCCCTACGAGCAGTACTTC; cdr3_aa: CASSAAPGQPYEQYF
d_call: -; j_call: TRBJ2-7; v_call: TRBV11-2; clone_size: -; cdr3_nt: TGTGCCAGCACCCTATCCGGGACGGAATCCTACGAGCAGTACTTC; cdr3_aa: CASTLSGTESYEQYF
d_call: -; j_call: TRBJ2-7; v_call: TRBV12-3/TRBV12-4; clone_size: -; cdr3_nt: TGTGCCAGCAGGTCCGCGGACTACGAGCAGTACTTC; cdr3_aa: CASRSADYEQYF
d_call: -; j_call: TRBJ2-2; v_call: TRBV5-6; clone_size: many; cdr3_nt: TGTGCCAGCAGCTCGACAGTGAACACCGGGGAGCTGTTTTTT; cdr3_aa: CASSSTVNTGELFF
d_call: -; j_call: TRBJ2-3; v_call: TRBV4-1; clone_size: few; cdr3_nt: TGCGCCAGCAGCCCGGGGGGCTGGACGCAGTATTTT; cdr3_aa: CASSPGGWTQYF
d_call: -; j_call: TRBJ2-5; v_call: TRBV28; clone_size: few; cdr3_nt: TGTGCCAGCAGTTCCAGGGGACAACAGACCCAGTACTTC; cdr3_aa: CASSSRGQQTQYF
d_call: -; j_call: TRBJ1-2; v_call: TRBV27; clone_size: -; cdr3_nt: TGTGCCAGCAGTTTTCAGGGAGTCTATGGCTACACCTTC; cdr3_aa: CASSFQGVYGYTF
d_call: -; j_call: TRBJ1-1; v_call: TRBV5-4; clone_size: few; cdr3_nt: TGTGCCAGCAGCCCCATGGGGGGGAATGAAGCTTTCTTT; cdr3_aa: CASSPMGGNEAFF
d_call: -; j_call: TRBJ2-1; v_call: TRBV5-1; clone_size: few; cdr3_nt: TGCGCCAGCAGCACCACCGGGACACATAACTACAATGAGCAGTTCTTC; cdr3_aa: CASSTTGTHNYNEQFF
d_call: -; j_call: TRBJ2-7; v_call: TRBV10-1; clone_size: few; cdr3_nt: TGCGCCAGCGGTTTTGGGGGTGGCGAGCAGTACTTC; cdr3_aa: CASGFGGGEQYF
d_call: -; j_call: TRBJ2-7; v_call: TRBV18; clone_size: -; cdr3_nt: TGTGCCAGCTCACCATCTAGTACCTCCTACGAGCAGTACTTC; cdr3_aa: CASSPSSTSYEQYF
d_call: -; j_call: TRBJ2-5; v_call: TRBV24-1; clone_size: few; cdr3_nt: TGTGCCACCAGTGATCGATGGGGGCTTGCGGAGACCCAGTACTTC; cdr3_aa: CATSDRWGLAETQYF
d_call: -; j_call: TRBJ1-6; v_call: TRBV4-2; clone_size: few; cdr3_nt: TGTGCCAGCAGCCAAGACTCTTCACCCCTCCACTTT; cdr3_aa: CASSQDSSPLHF
d_call: -; j_call: TRBJ1-3; v_call: TRBV28; clone_size: few; cdr3_nt: TGTGCCAGCAGTACAGGGTCTTCTGGAAACACCATATATTTT; cdr3_aa: CASSTGSSGNTIYF
d_call: TRBD2; j_call: TRBJ2-1; v_call: TRBV12-5; clone_size: -; cdr3_nt: TGTGCTAGTGGTTTGGTATTTAGCGGGAGGTACAATGAGCAGTTCTTC; cdr3_aa: CASGLVFSGRYNEQFF
d_call: TRBD1; j_call: TRBJ2-2; v_call: TRBV9; clone_size: -; cdr3_nt: TGTGCCAGCAGCGTAGCGCCAGGGGGCAACACCGGGGAGCTGTTTTTT; cdr3_aa: CASSVAPGGNTGELFF
d_call: -; j_call: TRBJ2-6; v_call: TRBV14; clone_size: -; cdr3_nt: TGTGCCAGCAGCCCGAATCATTACTCTGGGGCCAACGTCCTGACTTTC; cdr3_aa: CASSPNHYSGANVLTF
d_call: -; j_call: TRBJ2-3; v_call: TRBV7-6; clone_size: few; cdr3_nt: TGTGCCAGCAGCTTTCAGCCGGGCCCAAGCACAGATACGCAGTATTTT; cdr3_aa: CASSFQPGPSTDTQYF
d_call: -; j_call: TRBJ2-7; v_call: TRBV2; clone_size: few; cdr3_nt: TGTGCCAGCAGGGGCAGCACTCGCTACGAGCAGTACTTC; cdr3_aa: CASRGSTRYEQYF
d_call: -; j_call: TRBJ2-2; v_call: TRBV15; clone_size: many; cdr3_nt: TGTGCCACCAGCAAAGAACGGAGTTACGTGTCCGGGGAGCTGTTTTTT; cdr3_aa: CATSKERSYVSGELFF
d_call: -; j_call: TRBJ1-2; v_call: TRBV19; clone_size: once; cdr3_nt: TGTGCCAGTAGTATAGAAGGGCTAAGGGGCTACACCTTC; cdr3_aa: CASSIEGLRGYTF
d_call: TRBD2; j_call: TRBJ2-1; v_call: TRBV11-1; clone_size: few; cdr3_nt: TGTGCCAGCAGCCCCCACCTAGCGGGAGTTCGATTCAATGAGCAGTTCTTC; cdr3_aa: CASSPHLAGVRFNEQFF
d_call: -; j_call: TRBJ1-5; v_call: TRBV4-1; clone_size: -; cdr3_nt: TGCGCCAGCAGCCAAGATACAGGGTCTCGACAGCCCCAGCATTTT; cdr3_aa: CASSQDTGSRQPQHF
d_call: -; j_call: TRBJ1-5; v_call: TRBV2; clone_size: many; cdr3_nt: TGTGCCAGCGATTGGCGTAGCAATCAGCCCCAGCATTTT; cdr3_aa: CASDWRSNQPQHF
d_call: -; j_call: TRBJ2-5; v_call: TRBV20-1; clone_size: many; cdr3_nt: TGCAGTGCTAGAGACATCGACGCGGGGGAGACCCAGTACTTC; cdr3_aa: CSARDIDAGETQYF
d_call: -; j_call: TRBJ2-3; v_call: TRBV20-1; clone_size: few; cdr3_nt: TGCAGTGCTAGTGCCGCAGATACGCAGTATTTT; cdr3_aa: CSASAADTQYF
d_call: -; j_call: TRBJ2-2; v_call: TRBV28; clone_size: many; cdr3_nt: TGTGCCAGCAGTTTAGCTCCCGCCGGGACATGGAGCACCGGGGAGCTGTTTTTT; cdr3_aa: CASSLAPAGTWSTGELFF
d_call: -; j_call: TRBJ2-7; v_call: TRBV6-5; clone_size: -; cdr3_nt: TGTGCCAGCAGTTCCTCCGGTACAGGACCCTACGAGCAGTACTTC; cdr3_aa: CASSSSGTGPYEQYF
d_call: -; j_call: TRBJ1-4; v_call: TRBV5-1; clone_size: -; cdr3_nt: TGCGCCAGCAGCCCTCAGGACTCAACTAATGAAAAACTGTTTTTT; cdr3_aa: CASSPQDSTNEKLFF
d_call: TRBD1; j_call: TRBJ2-2; v_call: TRBV7-2; clone_size: -; cdr3_nt: TGTGCCAGCAGCACCCAGGGGACAGCGAACACCGGGGAGCTGTTTTTT; cdr3_aa: CASSTQGTANTGELFF
d_call: -; j_call: TRBJ1-4; v_call: TRBV4-1; clone_size: -; cdr3_nt: TGCGCCAGCAGCCAAGATTGGCAGTTCTCAACTAATGAAAAACTGTTTTTT; cdr3_aa: CASSQDWQFSTNEKLFF
d_call: TRBD2; j_call: TRBJ2-1; v_call: TRBV29-1; clone_size: few; cdr3_nt: TGCAGCGTTGAATCGGTTGCTAGCGGGGACAAGAGCTCCTACAATGAGCAGTTCTTC; cdr3_aa: CSVESVASGDKSSYNEQFF
d_call: -; j_call: TRBJ2-7; v_call: TRBV30; clone_size: few; cdr3_nt: TGTGCCTGGAGTGTATCAGGGAGCTCCTACGAGCAGTACTTC; cdr3_aa: CAWSVSGSSYEQYF
d_call: -; j_call: TRBJ2-3; v_call: TRBV18; clone_size: -; cdr3_nt: TGTGCCAGCTCACCACCGGGACTGTACGACACAGATACGCAGTATTTT; cdr3_aa: CASSPPGLYDTDTQYF
d_call: -; j_call: TRBJ2-5; v_call: TRBV24-1; clone_size: -; cdr3_nt: TGTGCCACCAGTGACCAGGGACGGGGAGAGACCCAGTACTTC; cdr3_aa: CATSDQGRGETQYF
d_call: TRBD1; j_call: TRBJ2-7; v_call: TRBV7-2; clone_size: few; cdr3_nt: TGTGCCAGCAGCCGTACTGGACAGGGGGCGTACGAGCAGTACTTC; cdr3_aa: CASSRTGQGAYEQYF
d_call: -; j_call: TRBJ2-1; v_call: TRBV20-1; clone_size: few; cdr3_nt: TGCAGTGCTAGAGCGGGGGAGGTTTCCTACAATGAGCAGTTCTTC; cdr3_aa: CSARAGEVSYNEQFF
d_call: -; j_call: TRBJ1-6; v_call: TRBV7-9; clone_size: few; cdr3_nt: TGTGCCAGCAGCTTAGGAGGGGGGGATTCACCCCTCCACTTT; cdr3_aa: CASSLGGGDSPLHF